This TCR beta chain was sequenced in a study of beta chain features in type 1 diabetes. The CDR3 extends over 17 amino acids. CDR1 is SGDLS, CDR2 YYNGEE, per germline. Trimming took 3 bases from V and 0 from J, leaving 16 bases between them. Study results and limitations: Type 1 diabetes patients had moderately but significantly shorter TCRB CDR3s in all four CD4+ subsets.

The sample holds a few counts of this clone. Its antigen remains unidentified. Every bit of the isolated RNA underwent reverse transcription, so sequencing read expressed TCRB transcripts. The method was immunoSEQ multiplex PCR; TCRdb's version includes in-frame clones alone and lacks a portion of them. This table holds about 710,000 clones, about 14% found once. The clonotype comes from a man aged 18 to 35 with type 1 diabetes. The V and J genes are TRBV9 and TRBJ1-3; D gene unclear. Material: naive CD4+ T cells from blood. CDR3 region: CASSGGGIPSSGNTIYF. DNA for the CDR3: TGTGCCAGCAGCGGGGGAGGGATTCCGAGCTCTGGAAACACCATATATTTT.